The clone carrying this T cell receptor beta chain was detected ten times or more. The sample contains more than one DNA sequence encoding this CDR3. This entry belongs to a study of blood T cell repertoires in COVID-19. For the study at large: The analysed material was cDNA or gDNA that came from T cells, B-cell-depleted T cells, or PBMCs.

Original methodology: Reference gene primer amplification gave nucleated cell count estimates. Using immunoSEQ multiplex PCR, the repertoire was profiled, and TCRdb retains in-frame clones only, with some absent. Clone size and the V and J calls come from that table; the DNA yielded D and trimming. The sample carries hundreds of thousands of clones, approximately 92% recorded once. Germline CDR1 MNHEY, CDR2 SVGAGI. The trim removed 3 bases at V and 5 bases at J, leaving 3 bases unmatched. The CDR3 extends over 13 amino acids. Recruits, aged about 18 to 89 years, lived in 24 US areas. Each participant's cohort was designated according to participant-reported clinical history.

The clonotype originates from a young man who had recovered from COVID-19. What was sequenced was PBMCs or T cells enriched from blood (not recorded which). The chain links TRBV6-5 to TRBJ2-7; 8 bases map to TRBD1. CDR3 nucleotide sequence: TGTGCCAGCAGTTATTCCAGGGGGCACGAGCAGTACTTC. This encodes CASSYSRGHEQYF.